These T cell receptor beta chains were read from a single sample in a study of follicular helper T cells after annual influenza vaccination. Generated by immunoSEQ multiplex PCR, the TCRdb table keeps only in-frame clones and is missing some. This table holds about 11,000 clones, around four fifths found once. Sequencing was performed on CXCR5- memory CD4+ T cells sorted from blood, taken 6 weeks after influenza vaccination. These TCRs come from an adult who received the influenza vaccine. Both conserved end residues are part of each CDR3.

v_gene: TRBV6-1; j_gene: TRBJ1-3; CDR3aa: CASSAGGSGNTIYF
v_gene: TRBV11-2; j_gene: TRBJ2-1; CDR3aa: CASNRELYNEQFF
v_gene: TRBV7-2; j_gene: TRBJ1-2; CDR3aa: CASSPAPMQGYTF
v_gene: TRBV9; j_gene: TRBJ1-2; CDR3aa: CASSPKLLGQAFYGYTF
v_gene: TRBV27; j_gene: TRBJ1-4; CDR3aa: CASSFHGPNEKLFF
v_gene: TRBV7-2; j_gene: TRBJ2-3; CDR3aa: CASSPTRASSTDTQYF
v_gene: TRBV6-6; j_gene: TRBJ1-4; CDR3aa: CASRLDGATNEKLFF
v_gene: TRBV9; j_gene: TRBJ2-7; CDR3aa: CASSVGPASYEQYF
v_gene: TRBV27; j_gene: TRBJ2-1; CDR3aa: CASSLSGGRGYEQFF
v_gene: TRBV6-5; j_gene: TRBJ1-5; CDR3aa: CASSYSLHSNQPQHF
v_gene: TRBV7-9; j_gene: TRBJ2-7; CDR3aa: CASSLGLVRGDAYEQYF
v_gene: TRBV19; j_gene: TRBJ2-3; CDR3aa: CASSAFRLAGDGADTQYF
v_gene: TRBV30; j_gene: TRBJ1-4; CDR3aa: CAWSVYRATNEKLFF
v_gene: TRBV11-3; j_gene: TRBJ2-5; CDR3aa: CASSPSGAGVQETQYF
v_gene: TRBV28; j_gene: TRBJ1-1; CDR3aa: CASSLQNTEAFF
v_gene: TRBV7-2; j_gene: TRBJ2-7; CDR3aa: CASSSGLAGDYEQYF
v_gene: TRBV7-6; j_gene: TRBJ2-1; CDR3aa: CASSLATGNEQFF
v_gene: TRBV19; j_gene: TRBJ2-3; CDR3aa: CASSPSRGRTDTQYF
v_gene: TRBV15; j_gene: TRBJ2-5; CDR3aa: CATSGRLAGQETQYF
v_gene: TRBV10-3; j_gene: TRBJ2-1; CDR3aa: CAISDRGGYNEQFF
v_gene: TRBV18; j_gene: TRBJ1-2; CDR3aa: CASSPNRQPEGYTF
v_gene: TRBV7-8; j_gene: TRBJ2-7; CDR3aa: CASSRRGEAYEQYF
v_gene: TRBV15; j_gene: TRBJ1-4; CDR3aa: CATSRAVNEKLFF
v_gene: TRBV18; j_gene: TRBJ2-2; CDR3aa: CASSRTGSTGELFF
v_gene: TRBV27; j_gene: TRBJ2-7; CDR3aa: CASSFGRQPSYEQYF
v_gene: TRBV7-2; j_gene: TRBJ2-7; CDR3aa: CASSSTIYEQYF
v_gene: TRBV6-1; j_gene: TRBJ1-4; CDR3aa: CASSANNPSSTNEKLFF
v_gene: TRBV7-2; j_gene: TRBJ2-3; CDR3aa: CASSIETDTQYF
v_gene: TRBV11-2; j_gene: TRBJ2-1; CDR3aa: CASSPQGPQFF
v_gene: TRBV28; j_gene: TRBJ2-3; CDR3aa: CASSGAVARSTDTQYF
v_gene: TRBV2; j_gene: TRBJ1-6; CDR3aa: CASSAGSSYNSPLHF
v_gene: TRBV5-4; j_gene: TRBJ2-1; CDR3aa: CASSYLTNNEQFF
v_gene: TRBV10-3; j_gene: TRBJ2-2; CDR3aa: CAISESGTGNTGELFF
v_gene: TRBV30; j_gene: TRBJ1-1; CDR3aa: CAFRGGNTEAFF
v_gene: TRBV7-9; j_gene: TRBJ2-1; CDR3aa: CASSLAQGYNEQFF
v_gene: TRBV21-1; j_gene: TRBJ1-3; CDR3aa: CASSKARQGGGNTIYF
v_gene: TRBV2; j_gene: TRBJ2-3; CDR3aa: CASSGAPAGLAGALSSTDTQYF
v_gene: TRBV10-3; j_gene: TRBJ2-7; CDR3aa: CAISSGRLSHEQYF
v_gene: TRBV18; j_gene: TRBJ2-3; CDR3aa: CASSQGQGTGTQYF
v_gene: TRBV6-7; j_gene: TRBJ2-7; CDR3aa: CASSYSLRLSYEQYF
v_gene: TRBV4-3; j_gene: TRBJ2-1; CDR3aa: CASSPGSGGQGSYNEQFF
v_gene: TRBV28; j_gene: TRBJ2-6; CDR3aa: CASRRLAGPGANVLTF
v_gene: TRBV30; j_gene: TRBJ2-7; CDR3aa: CAWSGTGQEQYF
v_gene: TRBV19; j_gene: TRBJ1-2; CDR3aa: CASREPGRGGHQGYTF
v_gene: TRBV6-6; j_gene: TRBJ1-4; CDR3aa: CASSSPAFGDEKLFF
v_gene: TRBV18; j_gene: TRBJ2-1; CDR3aa: CASSPPLDLTPQFF
v_gene: TRBV5-8; j_gene: TRBJ1-2; CDR3aa: CASSLYGQGNYGYTF
v_gene: TRBV28; j_gene: TRBJ1-5; CDR3aa: CASVPGQGARVVRQPQHF
v_gene: TRBV10-3; j_gene: TRBJ2-3; CDR3aa: CAISEAGRTDTQYF
v_gene: TRBV9; j_gene: TRBJ1-5; CDR3aa: CASSAGTANQPQHF
v_gene: TRBV7-9; j_gene: TRBJ1-4; CDR3aa: CASSFGTGVTNEKLFF